One sample yielded the 14 T cell receptor beta chains listed below, sequenced in a study of T cell responses to AZD1222 COVID-19 vaccine. Libraries were prepared by immunoSEQ multiplex PCR; TCRdb keeps only in-frame clonotypes and omits some of them. This sample has about 140,000 clones; around 90% occur once, and the top ten carry about 1.8%. Sample: peripheral blood, taken 28 days after the second AZD1222 dose. These receptors were taken from an adult who received the AZD1222 COVID-19 vaccine.

This chain joins TRBV7-2 and TRBJ1-1; D unresolved. Between the trimmed V and J ends, which lost 4 bases and 2 bases, there was a span of 14 bases. The CDR3 sequence is 15 residues long. Germline lookup yields CDR1 SGHTA and CDR2 FQGNSA. CDR3 sequence (DNA): TGTGCCAGCAGCTCCCTTTCGGATTTCAACACTGAAGCTTTCTTT. This encodes CASSSLSDFNTEAFF.

The V call is TRBV3-1 (or the pseudogene TRBV3-2), the J call TRBJ2-3; 7 bases agree with TRBD2. V gave up 4 bases and J gave up 5 bases; unmatched junction bases: 6. The CDR3 is made up of 14 amino acids. Germline lookup yields CDR1 LGHDT and CDR2 YNNKEL (reference sequence). The CDR3: CASSPRTSRDTQYF. CDR3 DNA: TGTGCCAGCAGCCCCCGGACTAGTCGAGATACGCAGTATTTT.

The chain carries TRBV2 and TRBJ1-2; D gene unclear. The length of the CDR3 is 11 residues. V lost 3 bases, J lost 9 bases, and 8 bases lay in between. Looked up from germline, CDR1 is SNHLY and CDR2 is FYNNEI. CDR3 loop: CASSELPRYTF. Here the CDR3 DNA reads TGTGCCAGCAGTGAGCTGCCTCGCTACACCTTC.

This clone was observed once. The genes are TRBV5-4 and TRBJ2-6; no clear D gene. Trimming removed 0 bases from V and 1 base from J, with 2 bases in between. There are 14 residues in the CDR3. Germline assignment: CDR1 SGHNT and CDR2 YYREEE (reference sequence). Here the CDR3 DNA reads TGTGCCAGCAGCTTGGAATCTGGGGCCAACGTCCTGACTTTC. Translation: CASSLESGANVLTF.

This clone is a singleton in its sample. This chain links TRBV9 with TRBJ2-7, with 11 nucleotides matching TRBD1. Trimming removed 4 bases from V and 2 bases from J; junction bases left unmatched: 8. Germline lookup yields CDR1 SGDLS and CDR2 YYNGEE. This CDR3 contains 16 residues. The CDR3 region has the DNA TGTGCCAGCAGCCCGCGGACAGGGGGCTTCACCTACGAGCAGTACTTC. This translates into CASSPRTGGFTYEQYF. The variable domain in full, completed from reference TRBV9 and TRBJ2-7, reads DSGVTQTPKHLITATGQRVTLRCSPRSGDLSVYWYQQSLDQGLQFLIQYYNGEERAKGNILERFSAQQFPDLHSELNLSSLELGDSALYFCASSPRTGGFTYEQYFGPGTRLTVT.

The V and J genes are TRBV10-3 and TRBJ2-1; D is uncertain. V shed 2 bases and J shed 1 base, with 9 bases lying between them. Looked up from germline, CDR1 is ENHRY and CDR2 is SYGVKD. This CDR3 has 15 residues. The CDR3, as DNA: TGTGCCATCAGTGAGGAGACAAGATCCTACAATGAGCAGTTCTTC. This encodes CAISEETRSYNEQFF.

The chain's CDR3 is CASSLTGNQPQHF. The CDR3 DNA follows: TGTGCCAGCAGCTTAACAGGGAATCAGCCCCAGCATTTT. The rearrangement uses TRBV11-2 and TRBJ1-5; a possible D gene is TRBD1 (6 bases). The CDR3 totals 13 residues. The germline CDR1 and CDR2 sequences are SGHAT and FQNNGV. V lost 2 bases to trimming and J lost 4 bases, with 6 bases between them.

The V gene is TRBV9, the J gene TRBJ1-2; D not resolved. V lost 1 base and J 4 bases, leaving 11 bases between the germline ends. This CDR3 is built from 14 residues. From germline, CDR1 is SGDLS and CDR2 YYNGEE. The CDR3 sequence is CASSVTLGPYGYTF. CDR3 sequence (DNA): TGTGCCAGCAGCGTAACCCTTGGACCCTATGGCTACACCTTC.

The CDR3 reads CASSILQGAGGQPQHF. DNA for the CDR3: TGTGCCAGTAGTATTCTCCAGGGGGCGGGGGGGCAGCCCCAGCATTTT. This chain joins TRBV19 and TRBJ1-5, with TRBD1 identical over 8 bases. V dropped 3 bases and J dropped 7; count of bases not matched to a gene: 11. Looked up from germline, CDR1 is LNHDA and CDR2 is SQIVND (reference sequence). The CDR3 loop spans 16 amino acids.

This clone was found a few times. The chain has TRBV4-2 and TRBJ1-2, with 8 bases matching TRBD1. Germline V lookup: CDR1 LGHNA, CDR2 YNFKEQ. The CDR3 runs 15 residues. Losses at the gene ends were 2 bases for V and 7 bases for J; bases not matched to a gene: 9. CDR3 residues: CASSQQGAGAGGYTF. CDR3 in DNA: TGTGCCAGCAGCCAACAGGGGGCCGGTGCTGGTGGCTACACCTTC.

The chain employs TRBV10-3 and TRBJ2-7; D is tentatively TRBD1 or TRBD2 (5 bases each). CDR3 length: 13 amino acids. Trimming cost V 7 bases and J 4 bases, with 14 bases left between them. CDR1 is ENHRY and CDR2 is SYGVKD in the germline V gene. CDR3 bases: TGTGCCATCAAACCCGGGACGAGTTACGAGCAGTACTTC. Translated, it gives CAIKPGTSYEQYF.

The chain recombines TRBV2 with TRBJ1-1; unclear D gene. Trimming stripped 8 bases from V and 1 base from J, with 11 bases between. The CDR3 extends over 13 amino acids. Germline-derived CDR1 and CDR2 are SNHLY and FYNNEI. Here the CDR3 DNA reads TGTGCCAGCGCCAGCCAGGCGAACACTGAAGCTTTCTTT. Residues: CASASQANTEAFF.

This clone appeared a single time. The chain combines TRBV7-8 with TRBJ1-2; D possibly corresponds to TRBD1 (5 bases). Germline V gives CDR1 SGHVS, CDR2 FQNEAQ. The length of the CDR3 is 13 residues. V shed 2 bases and J shed 5 bases, with 9 bases lying between them. Written as DNA, the CDR3 is TGTGCCAGCAGCTTATCCGGGGGGTATGGCTACACCTTC. Translating it yields CASSLSGGYGYTF.

The V call is TRBV9, the J call TRBJ2-3, with TRBD2 matching over 13 bases. The CDR3 covers 16 residues. Germline loops: CDR1 SGDLS, CDR2 YYNGEE. V shed 4 bases, J shed 1 base, and the junction held 3 bases outside the gene matches. The DNA of the CDR3 is TGTGCCAGCAGCATACTAGCGGGGGGGGGCACAGATACGCAGTATTTT. It yields the protein CASSILAGGGTDTQYF.